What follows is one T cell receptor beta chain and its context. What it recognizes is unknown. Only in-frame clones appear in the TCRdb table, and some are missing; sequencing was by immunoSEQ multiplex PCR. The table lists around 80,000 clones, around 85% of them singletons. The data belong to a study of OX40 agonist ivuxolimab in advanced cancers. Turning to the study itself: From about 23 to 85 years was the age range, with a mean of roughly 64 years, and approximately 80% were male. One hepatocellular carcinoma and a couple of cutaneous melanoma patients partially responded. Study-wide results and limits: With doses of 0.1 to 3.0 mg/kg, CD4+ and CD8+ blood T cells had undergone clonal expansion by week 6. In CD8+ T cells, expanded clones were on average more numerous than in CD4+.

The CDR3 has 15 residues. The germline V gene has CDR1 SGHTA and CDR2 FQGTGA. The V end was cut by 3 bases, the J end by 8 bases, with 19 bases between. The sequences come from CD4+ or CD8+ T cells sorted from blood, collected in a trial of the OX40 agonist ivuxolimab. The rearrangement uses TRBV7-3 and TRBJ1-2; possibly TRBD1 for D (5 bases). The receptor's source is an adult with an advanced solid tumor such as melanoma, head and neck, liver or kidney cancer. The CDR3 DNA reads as TGTGCCAGCAGCTTTAAGGGCCCCCGGGGGGTAGGCTACACCTTC. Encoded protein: CASSFKGPRGVGYTF. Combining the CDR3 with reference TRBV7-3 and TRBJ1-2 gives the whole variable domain GAGVSQTPSNKVTEKGKYVELRCDPISGHTALYWYRQSLGQGPEFLIYFQGTGAADDSGLPNDRFFAVRPEGSVSTLKIQRTERGDSAVYLCASSFKGPRGVGYTFGSGTRLTVV.